The rows below give T cell receptor beta chains drawn from one sample of a study of identical twins' blood T cells. Via MiXCR, TCRdb re-called the 5' RACE reads, giving one row per CDR3 protein. The data contain fewer than 450,000 distinct CDR3 sequences, about 28% of them singletons. Sequences were obtained from PBMCs. The source is a woman between 18 and 55 years old in good health. CDR3s include the opening cysteine and the closing phenylalanine or tryptophan.

J gene,V gene,CDR3 protein
TRBJ1-4,TRBV29-1,CSVGGDVGRPTNEKLFF
TRBJ1-1,TRBV29-1,CSTQGGYTEAFF
TRBJ2-2,TRBV5-1,CASSFSGTGNTGELFF
TRBJ2-3,TRBV6-5,CASSYRGGTDTQYF
TRBJ1-5,TRBV30,CAWSMADNQPQHF
TRBJ1-1,TRBV5-1,CASSISSPMNTEAFF
TRBJ1-5,TRBV5-1,CASSPGTGYRQPQHF
TRBJ1-2,TRBV29-1,CSAAGQGNGYTF
TRBJ1-5,TRBV20-1,CSAASTDRDYQPQHF
TRBJ1-2,TRBV27,CASSFRGQGNNGYTF
TRBJ2-7,TRBV9,CASTAKGDRELYEQYF
TRBJ1-1,TRBV18,CASSLDWTVRGTEAFF
TRBJ1-5,TRBV3-1,CASSQGGTAQHF
TRBJ1-3,TRBV29-1,CSVEKWDGANSGNTIYF
TRBJ1-4,TRBV2,CASNLRAANEKLFF
TRBJ1-2,TRBV9,CASSVVIGSRYYGYTF
TRBJ2-2,TRBV9,CASSGNPVVGVTGELFF
TRBJ1-1,TRBV9,CASSVGGRRENTEAFF
TRBJ1-2,TRBV5-1,CASSLETGDGYTF
TRBJ2-7,TRBV29-1,CSVALSDSDEQYF
TRBJ2-1,TRBV7-2,CASSLSSGRTGEQFF
TRBJ1-4,TRBV20-1,CSARDRRGQGRNFFHEKLFF
TRBJ1-2,TRBV10-2,CASRGRQINTPYTF
TRBJ1-5,TRBV20-1,CSARKAGLGQPQHF
TRBJ2-3,TRBV6-1,CASSLLAGGLDTQYF
TRBJ2-2,TRBV7-8,CASSPEELNTGELFF
TRBJ1-5,TRBV2,CASSAGTKSNQPQHF
TRBJ1-1,TRBV29-1,CSVEIVGTEAFF
TRBJ2-2,TRBV6-6,CASSYSRDTGDLFF
TRBJ2-1,TRBV3-1,CASSHGGAFNEQFF
TRBJ2-5,TRBV20-1,CSASFQETQYF
TRBJ1-2,TRBV29-1,CSVVKGATNYGYTF
TRBJ2-2,TRBV19,CASTPGANTGELFF
TRBJ1-1,TRBV9,CASSAGGGATEAFF
TRBJ1-1,TRBV5-1,CASSGGSNTEAFF
TRBJ2-7,TRBV5-4,CASSQGIARACEQYF
TRBJ1-1,TRBV29-1,CSVEFGRGTEAFF
TRBJ1-1,TRBV10-3,CAISEGDTEAFF
TRBJ1-1,TRBV6-5,CASSYSEEGPNTEAFF
TRBJ2-4,TRBV6-2/TRBV6-3,CASKRTILFWRNIQYF
TRBJ1-6,TRBV5-1,CASSEGPQSNSPLHF
TRBJ1-2,TRBV7-9,CASSLDRANYGYTF